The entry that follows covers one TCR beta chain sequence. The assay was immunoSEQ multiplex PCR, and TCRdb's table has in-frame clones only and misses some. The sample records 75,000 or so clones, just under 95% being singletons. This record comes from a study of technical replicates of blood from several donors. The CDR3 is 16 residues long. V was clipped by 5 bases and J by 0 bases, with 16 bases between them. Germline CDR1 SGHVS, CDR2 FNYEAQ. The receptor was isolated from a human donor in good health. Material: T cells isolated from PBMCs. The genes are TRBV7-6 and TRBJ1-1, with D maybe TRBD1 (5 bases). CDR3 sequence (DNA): TGTGCCAGCAGCCCATCCGGGGGGGAAATGAACACTGAAGCTTTCTTT. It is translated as CASSPSGGEMNTEAFF.